This TCR beta chain was recovered during a study of T cell responses to AZD1222 COVID-19 vaccine. Study-wide points: Dominant CD4 TCR responses targeted spike regions 160-218 and 743-854. Variant regions that are unmutated are reportedly the target of nearly half of spike-specific TCRs. Spike-specific TCR breadth and depth were elevated following two AZD1222 doses. Seropositive at baseline were only a handful of AZD1222 recipients.

Sequenced by immunoSEQ multiplex PCR; TCRdb stores in-frame clones only, minus some. The table lists 100,000 to 150,000 clones, over 75% of them singletons. This CDR3 region has 15 residues. J was trimmed by 2 bases and V by 3 bases; bases with no gene match: 5. Germline V gene sequence: CDR1 DFQATT, CDR2 SNEGSKA (reference sequence). With respect to this clone: Its matching antigen is unknown.

The sequences come from peripheral blood, collected on day 0 of MenACWY control vaccination. The chain employs TRBV20-1 and TRBJ2-3, with 10 bases lining up with TRBD2. The source of this sequence is an adult in good health. DNA of the CDR3: TGCAGTGCTAGTCCGCTAGCGGGAGTCACAGATACGCAGTATTTT. Translation: CSASPLAGVTDTQYF.